The next 16 T cell receptor beta chains were all read from a single sample in a study of blood T cell repertoires in COVID-19. The table came from immunoSEQ multiplex PCR; TCRdb's copy has only in-frame clones and leaves some out. The table records about 100,000 clones, 92% of them present only once. Sequencing input: peripheral blood. These TCRs come from a man in his fifties with active COVID-19.

V is TRBV2 and J is TRBJ2-2; 9 bases are a match to TRBD2. Germline CDR1 is SNHLY and CDR2 is FYNNEI. V was pared by 11 bases and J by 0 bases, with 4 bases of the junction left unmatched. This CDR3 has 14 residues. CDR3 in amino acids: CAGASGANTGELFF. DNA for the CDR3: TGTGCCGGGGCTAGCGGGGCGAACACCGGGGAGCTGTTTTTT.

CDR3 amino acids: CASMGSGQQETQYF. In DNA form, the CDR3 reads TGCGCCAGCATGGGCAGCGGGCAACAAGAGACCCAGTACTTC. This sequence joins TRBV5-1 and TRBJ2-5, with D possibly being TRBD2 (6 bases). The CDR3 is 14 amino acids. From germline, CDR1 is SGHRS and CDR2 YFSETQ. The V end was cut by 6 bases, the J end by 2 bases, with 14 bases between.

This clone was detected only a few times. V and J are TRBV28 and TRBJ1-2; D gene unclear. The germline V gene encodes CDR1 MDHEN and CDR2 SYDVKM. The V and J ends lost 7 bases and 4 bases respectively, with 7 bases between them. The CDR3 runs to 11 residues. CDR3: CASKEGYGYTF. For the CDR3, the DNA is TGTGCCAGCAAGGAGGGCTATGGCTACACCTTC.

V is TRBV2 and J is TRBJ1-5, with D uncertain. Germline assignment: CDR1 SNHLY and CDR2 FYNNEI. The CDR3 loop spans 15 amino acids. V lost 7 bases to trimming and J lost 3 bases, with 16 bases between them. The CDR3 protein is CASTLRRQTNQPQHF. The DNA for the CDR3 is TGTGCCAGCACCCTTCGCAGACAAACCAATCAGCCCCAGCATTTT.

The rearrangement links TRBV28 to TRBJ1-6, with a possible D match to TRBD1 (5 bases). The CDR3 has 15 residues. Germline V gene sequence: CDR1 MDHEN, CDR2 SYDVKM. The V and J ends lost 7 bases and 0 bases respectively, with 10 bases between them. This CDR3 is CASTQASSYNSPLHF. The DNA for the CDR3 is TGTGCCAGCACACAGGCGAGCTCCTATAATTCACCCCTCCACTTT.

The rearrangement links TRBV5-4 to TRBJ2-5, with TRBD2 matching 11 bases. This CDR3 is built from 15 residues. The trim removed 4 bases at V and 3 bases at J, leaving 5 bases unmatched. Looked up from germline, CDR1 is SGHNT and CDR2 is YYREEE (reference sequence). This CDR3 reads CASSRSGRAEETQYF. In nucleotides, the CDR3 is TGTGCCAGCAGCCGTAGCGGGAGGGCCGAAGAGACCCAGTACTTC.

V gene TRBV6-5 combines with J gene TRBJ1-1; D not certain. The CDR3 totals 14 residues. Trimming took 6 bases from V and 5 from J, leaving 16 bases between them. CDR1 and CDR2 (germline): MNHEY, SVGAGI. CDR3 amino acids: CASSRPSAGTEAFF. The CDR3 nucleotides read TGTGCCAGCAGCCGTCCATCTGCGGGGACTGAAGCTTTCTTT.

The chain has TRBV9 and TRBJ2-3, with 12 bases matching TRBD2. This CDR3 has 17 residues. Germline lookup yields CDR1 SGDLS and CDR2 YYNGEE. V lost 3 bases and J lost 0; bases outside the gene matches: 5. The DNA of the CDR3 is TGTGCCAGCAGCGGGGGACTAGCGGGTCCTAGCACAGATACGCAGTATTTT. Protein product: CASSGGLAGPSTDTQYF.

The V and J genes are TRBV7-9 and TRBJ1-1, with D maybe TRBD1 (6 bases). The V gene lost 1 base and the J gene lost 5 bases, with 8 bases spanning the gap. CDR1 and CDR2 (germline): SEHNR, FQNEAQ (reference sequence). The CDR3 has 13 residues. In DNA form, the CDR3 reads TGTGCCAGCAGCTTAGACAGGGCGACTGAAGCTTTCTTT. The encoded protein is CASSLDRATEAFF.

This clone was found a few times. The chain combines TRBV10-2 with TRBJ2-7; 7 bases line up with TRBD2. With 2 bases clipped from V and 5 bases from J, the junction kept 6 bases outside the gene matches. This CDR3 region has 14 residues. Germline assignment: CDR1 WSHSY and CDR2 SAAADI. The CDR3 loop is CASSEGLAVDEQYF. For the CDR3, the DNA is TGCGCCAGCAGTGAGGGGCTAGCGGTAGACGAGCAGTACTTC.

The chain carries TRBV2 and TRBJ1-1, with D hard to call. V lost 4 bases, J lost 0 bases, and 9 bases lay in between. CDR1 and CDR2 (germline): SNHLY, FYNNEI. The length of the CDR3 is 14 residues. The CDR3 region is CASSGNYMNTEAFF. The CDR3 DNA follows: TGTGCCAGCAGTGGAAATTACATGAACACTGAAGCTTTCTTT.

The chain is built from TRBV18 and TRBJ2-7, with 7 bases identical to TRBD1. Per the germline V gene, CDR1 is KGHSH and CDR2 is LQKENI. V dropped 6 bases and J dropped 3; count of bases not matched to a gene: 8. The CDR3 is 14 residues long. The CDR3 region has the DNA TGTGCCAGCTCCCTTGGACAGGAGAACTACGAGCAGTACTTC. Encoded protein: CASSLGQENYEQYF.

This rearrangement joins TRBV1 to TRBJ1-5; the tabulated D call, TRBD1, remains unverified against the DNA. TRBV1 is a pseudogene segment. The CDR3 is made up of 21 amino acids. This CDR3 is CTSSQAFFYWTGQKINQPQHF. CDR3 sequence (DNA): TGCACCAGCAGCCAAGCTTTCTTCTACTGGACAGGGCAGAAAATCAATCAGCCCCAGCATTTT.

V and J are TRBV25-1 and TRBJ2-1, with TRBD2 as a possible D gene (7 bases). The CDR3 has 14 residues. Germline V gene lookup returns CDR1 MGHDK and CDR2 SYGVNS. With 5 bases removed from V and 9 bases from J, the gap between germline ends came to 17 bases. The CDR3 sequence is CASSWAGVGGEQFF. The CDR3 region has the DNA TGTGCCAGCAGTTGGGCGGGAGTAGGGGGTGAGCAGTTCTTC.

The chain links TRBV5-4 to TRBJ1-3; 7 positions agree with TRBD1. The CDR3 contains 16 residues. The germline gives CDR1 SGHNT, CDR2 YYREEE (reference sequence). J lost 4 bases, V lost 2 bases, and 9 bases had no gene match. In nucleotides, the CDR3 is TGTGCCAGCAGCTTTGGGACAGCCCCTTTCGGAAACACCATATATTTT. Its protein is CASSFGTAPFGNTIYF. Using reference TRBV5-4 and TRBJ1-3 for the parts outside the CDR3, the full variable domain is ETGVTQSPTHLIKTRGQQVTLRCSSQSGHNTVSWYQQALGQGPQFIFQYYREEENGRGNFPPRFSGLQFPNYSSELNVNALELDDSALYLCASSFGTAPFGNTIYFGEGSWLTVV.

The chain is built from TRBV9 and TRBJ2-2; D remains unclear. The germline gives CDR1 SGDLS, CDR2 YYNGEE. Trimming took off 8 bases at V and 0 bases at J, with 14 bases between the two ends. The CDR3 sequence is 15 residues long. CDR3 DNA sequence: TGTGCCAGGGAAACGGAGCTGACGAACACCGGGGAGCTGTTTTTT. Protein product: CARETELTNTGELFF. Full variable domain (rest looked up from reference TRBV9 and TRBJ2-2): DSGVTQTPKHLITATGQRVTLRCSPRSGDLSVYWYQQSLDQGLQFLIQYYNGEERAKGNILERFSAQQFPDLHSELNLSSLELGDSALYFCARETELTNTGELFFGEGSRLTVL.